The rows below give T cell receptor beta chains drawn from one sample of a study of Ad26.COV2.S vaccination and SARS-CoV-2 variants. The data were produced by immunoSEQ multiplex PCR, yet TCRdb's version contains in-frame clones alone and is incomplete. In the table there are 300,000 to 400,000 clones, about 86% of which are singletons. The starting material was peripheral blood, obtained in a trial of Ad26.COV2.S vaccine versus placebo. The receptor set was obtained from a person between 18 and 65 years old who received the Ad26.COV2.S COVID-19 vaccine or a placebo. Each CDR3 is given with its conserved first and last residue. A D gene is named only where the DNA matches it firmly. Some rows have no size entry. The others give once, few or many, or a class for an expanded clone.

clone size,D gene,V gene,J gene,CDR3 protein,CDR3 DNA
NA,TRBD1,TRBV5-3,TRBJ2-5,CARSRGTGLETQYF,TGTGCCAGAAGCCGAGGGACAGGGCTCGAGACCCAGTACTTC
NA,TRBD1,TRBV6-5,TRBJ2-7,CASSYVGQGGYEQYF,TGTGCCAGCAGTTACGTCGGACAGGGAGGATACGAGCAGTACTTC
NA,NA,TRBV6-6,TRBJ2-6,CASSTGRAGANVLTF,TGTGCCAGCAGTACCGGACGGGCTGGGGCCAACGTCCTGACTTTC
NA,TRBD1,TRBV3-1/TRBV3-2,TRBJ1-6,CASSPRGGRNSPLHF,TGTGCCAGCAGCCCCAGGGGGGGGAGAAATTCACCCCTCCACTTT
once,NA,TRBV7-9,TRBJ1-4,CASSLTRVYDEKLFF,TGTGCCAGCAGCTTAACCAGGGTTTATGATGAAAAACTGTTTTTT
NA,NA,TRBV6-5,TRBJ1-6,CASSYSNSPLHF,TGTGCCAGCAGTTACTCGAATTCGCCCCTCCACTTT
NA,NA,TRBV7-8,TRBJ2-5,CATSGRVTTQETQYF,TGTGCCACCTCGGGCAGGGTGACTACCCAAGAGACCCAGTACTTC
NA,TRBD2,TRBV7-2,TRBJ2-7,CASSSGLAGASYEQYF,TGTGCCAGCAGCTCGGGACTAGCGGGGGCTTCCTACGAGCAGTACTTC
NA,TRBD1,TRBV12-5,TRBJ2-7,CASGPAAGQGYEQYF,TGTGCTAGTGGTCCTGCCGCGGGACAGGGCTACGAGCAGTACTTC
NA,NA,TRBV30,TRBJ2-7,CAWSVNPPYEQYF,TGTGCCTGGAGTGTGAATCCCCCGTACGAGCAGTACTTC
NA,NA,TRBV7-6,TRBJ2-7,CASSYSSSGAYEQYF,TGTGCCAGCAGCTATTCCTCCAGTGGGGCCTACGAGCAGTACTTC
NA,TRBD2,TRBV30,TRBJ2-1,CACAGLAWDEQFF,TGTGCCTGCGCAGGACTAGCATGGGATGAGCAGTTCTTC
NA,NA,TRBV30,TRBJ2-5,CASAQETQYF,TGTGCCTCGGCCCAAGAGACCCAGTACTTC
NA,TRBD2,TRBV5-1,TRBJ2-5,CASSLTLAGGTETQYF,TGCGCCAGCAGCTTGACCCTAGCGGGGGGGACGGAGACCCAGTACTTC
NA,NA,TRBV3-1/TRBV3-2,TRBJ1-2,CASSQGPGTSNYGYTF,TGTGCCAGCAGCCAAGGACCGGGGACCTCTAACTATGGCTACACCTTC
NA,TRBD1,TRBV6-6,TRBJ1-1,CASNTPRGRNTEAFF,TGTGCCAGCAACACCCCCAGGGGGCGGAACACTGAAGCTTTCTTT
NA,NA,TRBV30,TRBJ1-1,CAWSTGRRLTEAFF,TGTGCCTGGAGCACGGGACGGAGACTCACTGAAGCTTTCTTT
NA,NA,TRBV19,TRBJ1-2,CASSIWGASNYGYTF,TGTGCCAGTAGTATTTGGGGGGCCAGCAACTATGGCTACACCTTC
once,NA,TRBV6-5,TRBJ1-4,CASTRGGFGEKLFF,TGTGCCAGCACTCGGGGCGGGTTCGGTGAAAAACTGTTTTTT
few,TRBD1,TRBV9,TRBJ1-4,CASSPAAGTGVEKLFF,TGTGCCAGCAGCCCCGCCGCAGGGACAGGGGTGGAAAAACTGTTTTTT
NA,NA,TRBV14,TRBJ1-2,CASSPHREYGYTF,TGTGCCAGCAGCCCTCACAGGGAGTATGGCTACACCTTC
NA,NA,TRBV20-1,TRBJ1-2,CSPKWDGYTF,TGCAGCCCTAAGTGGGACGGCTACACCTTC
NA,TRBD1,TRBV5-6,TRBJ1-2,CASSLFRSGTGRYGYTF,TGTGCCAGCAGCTTGTTCCGGTCGGGGACAGGGCGATATGGCTACACCTTC
NA,TRBD1,TRBV7-2,TRBJ1-6,CASSPAAGGFSPLHF,TGTGCCAGCAGCCCAGCGGCAGGGGGCTTTTCACCCCTCCACTTT
NA,TRBD2,TRBV19,TRBJ2-1,CASSLRPGGNYNEQFF,TGTGCCAGTAGTTTACGGCCCGGGGGGAACTACAATGAGCAGTTCTTC
once,TRBD1,TRBV5-1,TRBJ1-1,CASSRTSGGTEAFF,TGCGCCAGCAGCCGTACCTCAGGGGGCACTGAAGCTTTCTTT
NA,NA,TRBV12-3/TRBV12-4,TRBJ2-5,CASSLSETQYF,TGTGCCAGCAGTTTGTCAGAGACCCAGTACTTC
NA,NA,TRBV9,TRBJ1-1,CASRPTGLNTEAFF,TGTGCCAGCCGACCAACAGGGTTGAACACTGAAGCTTTCTTT
NA,NA,TRBV9,TRBJ1-1,CASSVDTVTRNTEAFF,TGTGCCAGCAGCGTAGACACAGTCACCCGGAACACTGAAGCTTTCTTT
NA,NA,TRBV5-6,TRBJ1-2,CASSRQFYGYTF,TGTGCCAGCAGCCGGCAATTCTATGGCTACACCTTC
NA,NA,TRBV11-2,TRBJ1-1,CASSLGLKNEAFF,TGTGCCAGCAGCTTAGGGTTGAAAAATGAAGCTTTCTTT
NA,NA,TRBV29-1,TRBJ2-6,CSVMVGGRVSGANVLTF,TGCAGCGTTATGGTCGGGGGGCGAGTATCTGGGGCCAACGTCCTGACTTTC
NA,NA,TRBV3-1/TRBV3-2,TRBJ1-5,CASSQFPSLGSNQPQHF,TGTGCCAGCAGCCAATTTCCCTCCCTTGGGAGCAATCAGCCCCAGCATTTT
once,NA,TRBV5-4,TRBJ1-3,CASSSQAPGNTIYF,TGTGCCAGCAGCTCACAGGCCCCTGGGAACACCATATATTTT
NA,TRBD1,TRBV5-1,TRBJ2-5,CASSTSTGQKTQYF,TGCGCCAGCAGCACGTCGACAGGGCAAAAGACCCAGTACTTC
NA,NA,TRBV7-2,TRBJ2-1,CASSLRGRLNNEQFF,TGTGCCAGCAGCTTACGGGGTAGACTTAACAATGAGCAGTTCTTC
NA,TRBD1,TRBV7-7,TRBJ1-4,CASSLWDRVSPTNEKLFF,TGTGCCAGCAGCTTATGGGACAGGGTTTCCCCAACTAATGAAAAACTGTTTTTT
NA,NA,TRBV7-2,TRBJ2-5,CASSLVRGGETQYF,TGTGCCAGCAGCTTAGTCAGGGGCGGGGAGACCCAGTACTTC
NA,NA,TRBV5-6,TRBJ2-7,CASSLGRRGAEQYF,TGTGCCAGCAGCTTGGGTCGCAGGGGGGCCGAGCAGTACTTC
NA,NA,TRBV29-1,TRBJ1-1,CSVEFQMNTEAFF,TGCAGCGTTGAGTTCCAGATGAACACTGAAGCTTTCTTT
NA,NA,TRBV21-1,TRBJ2-6,CASPGQGDLLLSGANVLTF,TGTGCCAGCCCGGGACAGGGGGACCTCCTTTTGAGTGGGGCCAACGTCCTGACTTTC
few,NA,TRBV6-1,TRBJ1-2,CASSEFGGSYGYTF,TGTGCCAGCAGTGAATTCGGGGGTTCCTATGGCTACACCTTC
NA,NA,TRBV7-2,TRBJ1-5,CASSLEHRGNQPQHF,TGTGCCAGCAGCTTAGAACACAGGGGCAATCAGCCCCAGCATTTT
few,NA,TRBV9,TRBJ1-2,CASSAQEGFGDGYTF,TGTGCCAGCAGCGCACAAGAGGGGTTCGGAGATGGCTACACCTTC
NA,NA,TRBV5-4,TRBJ1-1,CASSLPTGEAFF,TGTGCCAGCAGCTTACCCACGGGTGAAGCTTTCTTT
NA,NA,TRBV18,TRBJ1-2,CASSPGQVYGYTF,TGTGCCAGCTCACCAGGCCAGGTATATGGCTACACCTTC
NA,TRBD1,TRBV6-4,TRBJ1-3,CASSDPETGGGGPFRSGNTIYF,TGTGCCAGCAGTGACCCGGAAACAGGGGGAGGGGGGCCCTTTCGCTCTGGAAACACCATATATTTT
NA,NA,TRBV7-9,TRBJ1-3,CASSLAGYGNTIYF,TGTGCCAGCAGCTTAGCAGGGTACGGAAACACCATATATTTT
once,NA,TRBV6-5,TRBJ1-2,CASSYLGGGYYGYTF,TGTGCCAGCAGTTACTTAGGGGGGGGTTACTATGGCTACACCTTC
NA,TRBD1,TRBV4-1,TRBJ1-1,CASSPTGQGMNTEAFF,TGCGCCAGCAGCCCTACAGGACAGGGGATGAACACTGAAGCTTTCTTT
NA,NA,TRBV7-2,TRBJ2-3,CASSHDRFTDTQYF,TGTGCCAGCAGTCATGACAGGTTCACAGATACGCAGTATTTT
NA,NA,TRBV5-1,TRBJ2-3,CASRFGASLGDTQYF,TGCGCCAGCAGATTTGGAGCCTCTTTGGGAGATACGCAGTATTTT
once,NA,TRBV18,TRBJ1-4,CASSQSRGGTNEKLFF,TGTGCCAGCTCTCAGAGCCGCGGGGGAACTAATGAAAAACTGTTTTTT
NA,NA,TRBV25-1,TRBJ2-1,CASSSHRGGAYNEQFF,TGTGCCAGCAGTTCACACAGGGGGGGAGCCTACAATGAGCAGTTCTTC
NA,NA,TRBV6-5,TRBJ2-5,CASSYSGQTETQYF,TGTGCCAGCAGTTACTCGGGGCAGACGGAGACCCAGTACTTC